This T cell receptor (beta chain) was profiled in a study of cytomegalovirus exposure and HLA in healthy donors. On the study more broadly: In terms of ancestry, the Caucasian-associated cluster contained about four fifths of the approximately 380 genotyped donors.

The PCR ran on 60 Vbeta and 13 Jbeta primers. Sequencing used immunoSEQ multiplex PCR; TCRdb keeps in-frame clones, though not all of them. The sample has some 110,000 clones, roughly 71% seen once. Notes on this clone: No antigen is known for it.

The CDR3 is made up of 14 amino acids. From germline, CDR1 is MDHEN and CDR2 SYDVKM. V was clipped by 4 bases and J by 2 bases, with 12 bases between them. Study-wide points: Upon later analysis, HLA-associated TCR beta chains proved more clonally expanded than other, equally common chains. A later analysis found that most CMV-associated TCR beta chains appeared HLA-restricted. Reported findings show TCR beta sequences accurately forecast HLA-A and HLA-B alleles in most subjects.

The TCR sequence derives from a woman aged 45-65 years in good health and CMV-seropositive. Sequenced sample: PBMCs. The rearrangement uses TRBV28 and TRBJ2-7; no definite D call. DNA of the CDR3: TGTGCCAGCAGTTGGATAAACAGTCCCTACGAGCAGTACTTC. It encodes CASSWINSPYEQYF.